This T cell receptor beta chain is from a study of OX40 agonist ivuxolimab in advanced cancers. The CDR3 length is 14 residues. Trimming pared 3 bases from V and 1 base from J, leaving 10 bases between. Germline CDR1 and CDR2: SGHRS and YFSETQ. Here immunoSEQ multiplex PCR was the method, and the copy in TCRdb shows in-frame clones only, minus some. This table has approximately 31,000 clones, approximately 91% appearing once. This clonotype was obtained from an adult with an advanced solid tumor such as melanoma, head and neck, liver or kidney cancer. The chain carries TRBV5-1 and TRBJ1-1, with TRBD1 as a possible D gene (5 bases). The sample consisted of CD4+ or CD8+ T cells sorted from blood, taken in a trial of the OX40 agonist ivuxolimab. The chain's CDR3 is CASSSTDRNTEAFF. DNA of the CDR3: TGCGCCAGCAGCTCGACAGACCGGAACACTGAAGCTTTCTTT.